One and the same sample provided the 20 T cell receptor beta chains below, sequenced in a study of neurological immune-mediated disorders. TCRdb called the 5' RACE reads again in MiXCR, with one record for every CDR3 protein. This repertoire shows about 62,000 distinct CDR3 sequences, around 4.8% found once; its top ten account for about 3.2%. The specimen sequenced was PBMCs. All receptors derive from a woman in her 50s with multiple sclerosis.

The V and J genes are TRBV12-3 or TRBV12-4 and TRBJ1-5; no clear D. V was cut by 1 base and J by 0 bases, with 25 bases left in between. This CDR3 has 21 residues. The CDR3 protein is CASSLDVGRLGIGYSNQPQHF. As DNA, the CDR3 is TGTGCCAGCAGTTTAGACGTCGGCCGGTTGGGAATTGGGTATAGCAATCAGCCCCAGCATTTT.

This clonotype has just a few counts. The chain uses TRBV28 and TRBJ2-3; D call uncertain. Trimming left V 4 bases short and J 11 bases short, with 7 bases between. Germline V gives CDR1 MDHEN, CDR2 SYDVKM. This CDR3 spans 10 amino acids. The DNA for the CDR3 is TGTGCCAGCAGTTCTTGGGTGCAGTATTTT. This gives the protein CASSSWVQYF. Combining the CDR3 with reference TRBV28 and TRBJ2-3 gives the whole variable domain DVKVTQSSRYLVKRTGEKVFLECVQDMDHENMFWYRQDPGLGLRLIYFSYDVKMKEKGDIPEGYSVSREKKERFSLILESASTNQTSMYLCASSSWVQYFGPGTRLTVL.

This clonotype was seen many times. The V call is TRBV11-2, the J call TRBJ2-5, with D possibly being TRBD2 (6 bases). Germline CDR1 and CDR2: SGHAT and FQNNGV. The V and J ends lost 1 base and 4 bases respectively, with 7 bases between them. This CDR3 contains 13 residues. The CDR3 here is CASSLVGGETQYF. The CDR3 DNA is TGTGCCAGCAGCTTAGTGGGGGGAGAGACCCAGTACTTC. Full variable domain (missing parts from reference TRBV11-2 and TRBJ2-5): EAGVAQSPRYKIIEKRQSVAFWCNPISGHATLYWYQQILGQGPKLLIQFQNNGVVDDSQLPKDRFSAERLKGVDSTLKIQPAKLEDSAVYLCASSLVGGETQYFGPGTRLLVL.

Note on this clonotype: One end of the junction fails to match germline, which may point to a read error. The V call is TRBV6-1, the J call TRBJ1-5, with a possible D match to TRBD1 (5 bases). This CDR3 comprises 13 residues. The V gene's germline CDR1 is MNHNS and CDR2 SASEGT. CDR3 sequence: CASSEAGRIPQNF. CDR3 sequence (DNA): TGTGCCAGCAGTGAAGCGGGGCGAATCCCCCAGAATTTT.

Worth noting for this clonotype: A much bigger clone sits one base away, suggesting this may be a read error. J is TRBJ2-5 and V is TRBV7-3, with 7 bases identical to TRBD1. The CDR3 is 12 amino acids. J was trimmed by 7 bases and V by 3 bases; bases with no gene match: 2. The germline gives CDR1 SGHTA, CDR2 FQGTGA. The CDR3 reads CASSFPGGTQYF. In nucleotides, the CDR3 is TGTGCCAGCAGCTTCCCAGGGGGGACCCAGTACTTC.

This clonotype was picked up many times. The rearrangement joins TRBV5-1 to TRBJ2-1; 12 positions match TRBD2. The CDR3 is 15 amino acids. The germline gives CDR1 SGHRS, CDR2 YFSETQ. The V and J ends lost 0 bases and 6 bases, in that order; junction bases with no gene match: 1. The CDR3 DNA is TGCGCCAGCAGCTTGGGGACTAGCGGGGTCAATGAGCAGTTCTTC. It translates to CASSLGTSGVNEQFF.

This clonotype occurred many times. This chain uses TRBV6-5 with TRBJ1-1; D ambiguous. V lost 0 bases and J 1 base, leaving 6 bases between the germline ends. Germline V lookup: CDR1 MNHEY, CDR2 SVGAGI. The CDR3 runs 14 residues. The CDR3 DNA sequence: TGTGCCAGCAGTTACTCTTCTGAGAACACTGAAGCTTTCTTT. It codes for CASSYSSENTEAFF.

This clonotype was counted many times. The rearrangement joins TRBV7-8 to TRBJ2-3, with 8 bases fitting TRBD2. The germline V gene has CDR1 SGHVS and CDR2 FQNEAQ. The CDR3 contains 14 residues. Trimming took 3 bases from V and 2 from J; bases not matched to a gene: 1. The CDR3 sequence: CASSFGGDTDTQYF. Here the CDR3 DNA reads TGTGCCAGCAGCTTCGGGGGGGACACAGATACGCAGTATTTT. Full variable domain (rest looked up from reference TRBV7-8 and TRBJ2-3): GAGVSQSPRYKVAKRGQDVALRCDPISGHVSLFWYQQALGQGPEFLTYFQNEAQLDKSGLPSDRFFAERPEGSVSTLKIQRTQQEDSAVYLCASSFGGDTDTQYFGPGTRLTVL.

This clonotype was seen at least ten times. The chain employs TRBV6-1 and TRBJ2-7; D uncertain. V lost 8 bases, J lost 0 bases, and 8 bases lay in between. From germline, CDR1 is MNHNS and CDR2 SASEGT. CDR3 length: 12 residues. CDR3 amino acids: CASGLSSYEQYV. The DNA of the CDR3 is TGTGCCAGCGGCCTAAGCTCCTACGAGCAGTACGTC.

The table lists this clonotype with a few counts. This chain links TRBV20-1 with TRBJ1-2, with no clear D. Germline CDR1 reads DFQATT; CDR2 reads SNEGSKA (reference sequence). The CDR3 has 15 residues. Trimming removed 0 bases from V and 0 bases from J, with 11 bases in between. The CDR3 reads CSARDWRTANYGYTF. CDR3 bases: TGCAGTGCTAGAGACTGGAGAACAGCTAACTATGGCTACACCTTC.

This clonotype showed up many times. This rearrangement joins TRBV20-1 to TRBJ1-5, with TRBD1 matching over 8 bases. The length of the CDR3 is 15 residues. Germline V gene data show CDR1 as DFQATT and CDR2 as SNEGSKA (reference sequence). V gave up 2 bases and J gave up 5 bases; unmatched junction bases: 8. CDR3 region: CSARPWTGLDQPQHF. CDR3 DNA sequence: TGCAGTGCTAGACCCTGGACAGGGCTGGATCAGCCCCAGCATTTT.

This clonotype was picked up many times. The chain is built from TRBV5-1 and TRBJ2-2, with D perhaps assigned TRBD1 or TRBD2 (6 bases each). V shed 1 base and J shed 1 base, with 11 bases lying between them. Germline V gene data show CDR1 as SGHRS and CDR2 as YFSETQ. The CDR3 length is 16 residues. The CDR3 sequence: CASSLMGGQNTGELFF. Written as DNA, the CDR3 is TGCGCCAGCAGCTTGATGGGGGGCCAGAACACCGGGGAGCTGTTTTTT.

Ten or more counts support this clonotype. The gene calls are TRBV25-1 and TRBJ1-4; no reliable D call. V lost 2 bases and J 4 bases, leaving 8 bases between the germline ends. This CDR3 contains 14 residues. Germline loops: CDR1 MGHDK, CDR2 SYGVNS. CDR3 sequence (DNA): TGTGCCAGCAGTGAACCCATGATTAATGAAAAACTGTTTTTT. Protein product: CASSEPMINEKLFF.

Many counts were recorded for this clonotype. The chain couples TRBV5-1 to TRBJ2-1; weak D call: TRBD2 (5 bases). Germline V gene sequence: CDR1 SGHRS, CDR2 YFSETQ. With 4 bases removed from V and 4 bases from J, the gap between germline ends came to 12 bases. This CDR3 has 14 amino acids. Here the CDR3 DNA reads TGCGCCAGCAGCCAAGGACTGACTTACAATGAGCAGTTCTTC. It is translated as CASSQGLTYNEQFF.

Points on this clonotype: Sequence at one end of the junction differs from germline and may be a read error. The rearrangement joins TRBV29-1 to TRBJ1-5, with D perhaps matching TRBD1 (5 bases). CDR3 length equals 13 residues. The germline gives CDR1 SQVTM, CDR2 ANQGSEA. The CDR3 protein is CSVGGLAGQPQNF. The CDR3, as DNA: TGCAGCGTTGGGGGCCTAGCGGGGCAGCCCCAGAATTTT. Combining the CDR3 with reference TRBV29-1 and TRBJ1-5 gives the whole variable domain SAVISQKPSRDICQRGTSLTIQCQVDSQVTMMFWYRQQPGQSLTLIATANQGSEATYESGFVIDKFPISRPNLTFSTLTVSNMSPEDSSIYLCSVGGLAGQPQNFGDGTRLSIL.

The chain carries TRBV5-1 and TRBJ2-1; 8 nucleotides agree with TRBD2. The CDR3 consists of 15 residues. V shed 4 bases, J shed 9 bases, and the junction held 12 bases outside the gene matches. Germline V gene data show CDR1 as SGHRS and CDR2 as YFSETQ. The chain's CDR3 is CASSAGTRGEAEQFF. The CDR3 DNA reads TGCGCCAGCAGCGCCGGGACTAGAGGGGAAGCTGAGCAGTTCTTC.

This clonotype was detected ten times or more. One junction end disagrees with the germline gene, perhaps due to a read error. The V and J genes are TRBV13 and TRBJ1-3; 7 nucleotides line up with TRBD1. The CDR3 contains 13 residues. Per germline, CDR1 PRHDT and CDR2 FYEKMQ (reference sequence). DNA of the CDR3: TGTGCCAGCAGCTCAACGGGACAGCCTTCTACCCCCTTT. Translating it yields CASSSTGQPSTPF. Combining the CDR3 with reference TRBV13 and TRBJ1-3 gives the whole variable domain AAGVIQSPRHLIKEKRETATLKCYPIPRHDTVYWYQQGPGQDPQFLISFYEKMQSDKGSIPDRFSAQQFSDYHSELNMSSLELGDSALYFCASSSTGQPSTPFGEGSWLTVV.

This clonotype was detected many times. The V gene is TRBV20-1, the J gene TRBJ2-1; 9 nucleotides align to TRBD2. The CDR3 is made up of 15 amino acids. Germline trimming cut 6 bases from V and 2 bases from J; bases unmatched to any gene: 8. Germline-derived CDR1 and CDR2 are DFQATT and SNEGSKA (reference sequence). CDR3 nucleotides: TGCAGTGCCCCGCCTGCTAGCGGGGCCTACAATGAGCAGTTCTTC. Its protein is CSAPPASGAYNEQFF.

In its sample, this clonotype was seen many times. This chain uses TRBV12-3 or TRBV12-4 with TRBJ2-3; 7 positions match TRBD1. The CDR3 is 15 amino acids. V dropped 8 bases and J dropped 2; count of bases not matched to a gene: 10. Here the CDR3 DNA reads TGTGCCAGCGGGCCTCCGGGACAGAACACAGATACGCAGTATTTT. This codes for CASGPPGQNTDTQYF.

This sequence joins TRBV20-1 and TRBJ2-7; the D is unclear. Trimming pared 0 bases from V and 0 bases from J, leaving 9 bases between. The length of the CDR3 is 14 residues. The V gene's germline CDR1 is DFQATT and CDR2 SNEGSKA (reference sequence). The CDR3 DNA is TGCAGTGCTAGAGATACGACCCTCTCCTACGAGCAGTACTTC. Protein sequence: CSARDTTLSYEQYF.